A single sample is the source of the 8 T cell receptor beta chains below, sequenced in a study of radiotherapy plus CTLA-4 blockade in lung cancer. Some clones are missing from TCRdb's copy, which holds only in-frame ones; the method was immunoSEQ multiplex PCR. The table lists tens of thousands of clones, around 85% of them singletons, with under 8% in the top ten. Here the sequenced sample was peripheral blood, taken from a patient treated with radiotherapy plus ipilimumab. The receptors come from a human donor with non-small cell lung cancer who had stable disease on radiotherapy plus ipilimumab.

This clone was seen just once. The chain combines TRBV28 with TRBJ1-4, with D perhaps TRBD1 (6 bases). V gave up 3 bases and J gave up 7 bases, with 12 bases separating them. Germline CDR1 MDHEN, CDR2 SYDVKM. The CDR3 is 14 amino acids. CDR3 region: CASSFLGGGEKLFF. The CDR3 nucleotides read TGTGCCAGCAGTTTTTTGGGGGGCGGTGAAAAACTGTTTTTT.

The chain carries TRBV19 and TRBJ1-1; tentative D call: TRBD1 (6 bases). V was shortened by 10 bases and J by 0 bases, with 15 bases between the two germline ends. This CDR3 contains 14 residues. Germline V gene data show CDR1 as LNHDA and CDR2 as SQIVND (reference sequence). This CDR3 is CATQWGPVNTEAFF. CDR3 sequence (DNA): TGTGCCACCCAGTGGGGGCCCGTGAACACTGAAGCTTTCTTT.

This chain links TRBV15 with TRBJ2-1; 9 bases line up with TRBD1. Germline CDR1 LNHNV, CDR2 YYDKDF (reference sequence). The junction had 6 bases not matched to a gene; V was cut back by 1 base and J by 8 bases. The CDR3 length is 15 residues. The CDR3 region is CATSRVGTGSYEQFF. In nucleotides, the CDR3 is TGTGCCACCAGCAGAGTGGGGACAGGGTCATATGAGCAGTTCTTC.

The chain joins TRBV6-6 to TRBJ1-5, with 7 bases identical to TRBD1. In germline, CDR1 is MNHNY, CDR2 SVGAGI (reference sequence). This CDR3 is 13 amino acids long. With 8 bases clipped from V and 7 bases from J, the junction kept 8 bases outside the gene matches. CDR3 nucleotide sequence: TGTGCCAGCGACGACAGGGCCGGGCAGCCCCAGCATTTT. This gives the protein CASDDRAGQPQHF.

This sequence joins TRBV5-1 and TRBJ2-7, with D perhaps given as TRBD1 or TRBD2 (6 bases each). The CDR3 length is 16 residues. CDR1 and CDR2 (germline): SGHRS, YFSETQ. V was pared by 0 bases and J by 0 bases, with 13 bases between. CDR3 DNA: TGCGCCAGCAGCTTGGTATTGGGGGGCCGCTCCTACGAGCAGTACGTC. It specifies CASSLVLGGRSYEQYV.

V and J are TRBV7-3 and TRBJ1-1; D is possibly TRBD1 (6 bases). This CDR3 has 14 amino acids. In germline, CDR1 is SGHTA, CDR2 FQGTGA. V lost 3 bases to trimming and J lost 1 base, with 9 bases between them. This chain's CDR3 is CASSLTGPNTEAFF. For the CDR3, the DNA is TGTGCCAGCAGCTTGACAGGCCCGAACACTGAAGCTTTCTTT.

This clone was detected a few times. The V gene is TRBV28, the J gene TRBJ2-7; the match to TRBD2 covers 7 bases. The germline V gene has CDR1 MDHEN and CDR2 SYDVKM. J was trimmed by 2 bases and V by 5 bases; bases with no gene match: 9. The CDR3 is 15 residues long. The CDR3 coding sequence is TGTGCCAGCAGTGGGGGAAGCGGGGAAACCTACGAGCAGTACGTC. It is translated as CASSGGSGETYEQYV.

This chain links TRBV10-1 with TRBJ2-1, with 8 bases identical to TRBD2. From germline, CDR1 is WNHNN and CDR2 SYGVQD (reference sequence). The CDR3 runs 14 residues. V gave up 4 bases and J gave up 9 bases; unmatched junction bases: 8. For the CDR3, the DNA is TGCGCCAGCAGTGGGGGTAGCGGGGCAGGTGAGCAGTTCTTC. As protein: CASSGGSGAGEQFF.